The 17 T cell receptor beta chains given below trace back to one sample, sequenced in a study of tumor-infiltrating lymphocytes in primary liver carcinoma. Unsorted whole blood yielded the blood RNA, and germline DNA was also extracted. A constant-region primer served to make TCR beta cDNA from about 0.45 ug total RNA. Employing slightly modified ARM-PCR, three nested multiplex PCR rounds were run, and these gave rise to the TCR beta libraries. Researchers ran the first two PCR rounds for roughly 10 cycles each with TRBV1-TRBV30 forward primers and a C-beta reverse primer. MiXCR, run by TCRdb on the multiplex PCR reads, gives a single entry per CDR3 protein. The repertoire holds approximately 320,000 distinct CDR3 sequences, with roughly 60% as singletons. Sequencing was performed on peripheral blood. The receptors originated from a woman aged 25 to 45 with primary liver carcinoma and hepatitis B virus infection.

This clonotype appeared many times. J is TRBJ2-1 and V is TRBV11-2; the match to TRBD2 covers 8 bases. This CDR3 region has 16 residues. Germline-derived CDR1 and CDR2 are SGHAT and FQNNGV. Trimming at V came to 2 bases and at J to 0 bases, leaving 3 bases not matched to a gene. The CDR3 region is CASSLTSGSSYNEQFF. The CDR3 DNA is TGTGCCAGCAGCTTAACTAGCGGTAGCTCCTACAATGAGCAGTTCTTC.

As for this clonotype: The missing conserved phenylalanine or tryptophan at the end of this CDR3 makes a read error likely. The rearrangement links TRBV11-3 to TRBJ2-1; 9 bases are a match to TRBD2. The germline V gene encodes CDR1 SGHNT and CDR2 YENEEA. V shed 2 bases and J 2 bases; nucleotides not matched to a gene: 7. CDR3 length equals 17 residues. As DNA, the CDR3 is TGTGCCAGCAGCTTATCATCGGCTAGCGGGACCTACAATGAGCAGTTCATC. This encodes CASSLSSASGTYNEQFI.

This clonotype was seen once. This may be a read error: a much more frequent sequence differs by one nucleotide. V gene TRBV12-3 or TRBV12-4 combines with J gene TRBJ1-5; tentatively, D is TRBD1 (6 bases). The CDR3 totals 14 residues. CDR3 sequence: CSSSLGGGNQPQHF. The DNA of the CDR3 is TGTTCCAGCAGTCTCGGGGGCGGCAATCAGCCCCAGCATTTT.

About this clonotype: This sequence may be a read error, since a much larger clone differs from it by one base. V gene TRBV7-8 combines with J gene TRBJ2-5, with D perhaps assigned TRBD1 or TRBD2 (6 bases each). With 1 base removed from V and 8 bases from J, the gap between germline ends came to 17 bases. Germline CDR1 SGHVS, CDR2 FQNEAQ. The CDR3 spans 15 residues. DNA of the CDR3: TGTGCCAGCAGCTTAGGACGGGGGACAAAAGTAACCCAGTACTTC. Translated, it gives CASSLGRGTKVTQYF.

The chain links TRBV4-2 to TRBJ2-1; 11 bases match TRBD2. The germline CDR1 and CDR2 sequences are LGHNA and YNFKEQ. CDR3 size: 14 residues. Germline trimming cut 4 bases from V and 9 bases from J; bases unmatched to any gene: 5. The CDR3 spells CASSLAGGGVEQFF. The DNA of the CDR3 is TGTGCCAGCAGCCTAGCGGGAGGGGGGGTTGAGCAGTTCTTC.

This clonotype was seen only a few times. A much larger clone lies a single base off, so this may be a read error. The CDR3 DNA reads TGTGCCAACAGCCGGGGACTTTCCTACAATGAGCAGTTCTTC. It yields the protein CANSRGLSYNEQFF. The chain has TRBV11-2 and TRBJ2-1; the D gene is possibly TRBD2 (6 bases). The CDR3 is 14 amino acids. Germline V gene sequence: CDR1 SGHAT, CDR2 FQNNGV.

This clonotype was counted once. The conserved phenylalanine or tryptophan normally closing the CDR3 is absent here, so this likely arose from a read error. The limits of the CDR3 on the DNA are not certain, so only TCRdb's listed CDR3 is given. The J gene is TRBJ2-1, the V gene TRBV11-2; the table names TRBD1, a call not compared with the DNA. The CDR3 adds up to 16 amino acids, both ends counted. Germline CDR1 reads SGHAT; CDR2 reads FQNNGV. The chain's CDR3 is CASSIGVARVYNEQSS.

Regarding this clonotype: This may be a read error, as it is one base from a much larger clone. This likely comes from a read error, as the CDR3 has no conserved phenylalanine or tryptophan at its end. The chain employs TRBV29-1 and TRBJ2-5, with 8 bases matching TRBD1. Trimming at V came to 5 bases and at J to 2 bases, leaving 13 bases not matched to a gene. This CDR3 comprises 16 residues. CDR1 and CDR2 from the germline V gene are SQVTM and ANQGSEA. CDR3 residues: CSVTGELDRVQETQYL. CDR3 DNA: TGCAGCGTTACCGGGGAATTGGACAGGGTACAAGAGACCCAGTACCTC.

As regards this clonotype: One end of the junction fails to match germline, which may point to a read error. The V and J genes are TRBV11-2 and TRBJ2-7; possible D gene TRBD2, 6 bases. This CDR3 is built from 17 residues. In germline, CDR1 is SGHAT, CDR2 FQNNGV. In nucleotides, the CDR3 is TGTGCCAGCAGCCCAAGACTAGTGGGAGTGATACCGCCCGAGCAGTGCTTC. Its translation: CASSPRLVGVIPPEQCF.

With regard to this clonotype: This sequence may be a read error, since a much larger clone differs from it by one base. The V gene is TRBV4-1, the J gene TRBJ2-3; D possibly uses TRBD1 or TRBD2 (7 bases each). CDR3 length: 14 residues. Between the trimmed V and J ends, which lost 5 bases and 5 bases, there was a span of 14 bases. Germline-derived CDR1 and CDR2 are MGHRA and YSYEKL. The CDR3, as DNA: TGCGCCAGCAGCTTCAGGGGGGGAAAAGATACGCAGTATTTT. It is translated as CASSFRGGKDTQYF.

The rearrangement links TRBV29-1 to TRBJ1-1, with D perhaps TRBD1 (6 bases). Trimming removed 5 bases from V and 3 bases from J, with 25 bases in between. The CDR3 is 17 residues long. The germline gives CDR1 SQVTM, CDR2 ANQGSEA. Written as DNA, the CDR3 is TGCAGCGTTTTGGACTACAGGGTCCACCCGATGGACACTGAAGCTTTCTTT. Translation: CSVLDYRVHPMDTEAFF.

This clonotype was counted ten times or more. V gene TRBV11-1 combines with J gene TRBJ2-5; D is unresolved. The CDR3 consists of 12 residues. Trimming cost V 3 bases and J 8 bases, with 10 bases left between them. CDR1 SGHAT and CDR2 FQDESV come from the germline V gene (reference sequence). For the CDR3, the DNA is TGTGCCAGCAGCTTCGAAAAAGCAACCCAGTACTTC. It specifies CASSFEKATQYF. The whole variable domain, remainder taken from reference TRBV11-1 and TRBJ2-5, is EAEVAQSPRYKITEKSQAVAFWCDPISGHATLYWYRQILGQGPELLVQFQDESVVDDSQLPKDRFSAERLKGVDSTLKIQPAELGDSAMYLCASSFEKATQYFGPGTRLLVL.

Concerning this clonotype itself: At one of its ends the junction is not consistent with the germline gene, which may arise from a read error. The chain joins TRBV4-1 to TRBJ1-5, with 9 bases lining up with TRBD1. The CDR3 consists of 16 residues. CDR1 and CDR2 from the germline V gene are MGHRA and YSYEKL. CDR3 in amino acids: CASRQDSHRGLQPQHF. The CDR3 coding sequence is TGCGCCAGCAGACAAGATAGTCACAGGGGGCTGCAGCCCCAGCATTTT.

This clonotype was observed a few times. This rearrangement joins TRBV7-8 to TRBJ2-5; unclear D gene. This CDR3 has 16 amino acids. Germline V gene sequence: CDR1 SGHVS, CDR2 FQNEAQ. V was cut by 1 base and J by 1 base, with 13 bases left in between. In DNA, the CDR3 is TGTGCCAGCAGCTTAGGCGCAAGGAATCTCCAAGAGACCCAGTACTTC. Amino acids: CASSLGARNLQETQYF. The full variable domain, completed using reference TRBV7-8 and TRBJ2-5, is GAGVSQSPRYKVAKRGQDVALRCDPISGHVSLFWYQQALGQGPEFLTYFQNEAQLDKSGLPSDRFFAERPEGSVSTLKIQRTQQEDSAVYLCASSLGARNLQETQYFGPGTRLLVL.

Comment on this clonotype: One end of the junction varies from germline; a read error may be responsible. The CDR3: CASSLVGGRYGQYF. Here the CDR3 DNA reads TGTGCCAGCAGTTTAGTGGGAGGGAGGTACGGGCAGTACTTC. This chain links TRBV12-3 or TRBV12-4 with TRBJ2-7; 7 bases agree with TRBD2. The CDR3 consists of 14 residues.

The rearrangement uses TRBV30 and TRBJ2-7; 7 bases fit TRBD2. CDR3 length: 16 amino acids. V lost 5 bases to trimming and J lost 2 bases; unmatched junction nucleotides: 15. Germline V gene data show CDR1 as GTSNPN and CDR2 as SVGIG (reference sequence). The CDR3 is CAWYPRLASGTYEQYF. The CDR3 coding sequence is TGTGCCTGGTACCCAAGGTTGGCTAGCGGAACCTACGAGCAGTACTTC.

This clonotype has just a few counts. One junction end disagrees with the germline gene, perhaps due to a read error. The chain's CDR3 is CSSGLYTGTGRNEQIF. The CDR3 nucleotides read TGTTCTAGTGGTTTGTATACCGGGACAGGGAGGAATGAGCAGATCTTC. V and J are TRBV12-5 and TRBJ2-1, with 9 bases fitting TRBD1. This CDR3 is built from 16 residues. Looked up from germline, CDR1 is LGHNT and CDR2 is FRNRAP.